This T cell receptor (beta chain) emerged from a study of blood T cell repertoires in COVID-19 (dated by TCRdb to between 2020 and 2021). A note on the overall study: Samples from collaborators originated in the United States, Italy and Spain and spanned both the acute and convalescent phases of COVID-19. Where HLA class I and class II types were available, the types were taken from metadata supplied by the sample provider, not from assay-based typing. Samples were obtained from the ongoing ImmuneRACE study (first 160 participants) and from 1,254 subjects provided by 6 global collaborators. The dataset comprised deeply sampled blood TCRbeta repertoires from subjects exposed to, actively infected with, or recovered from COVID-19. The prospective study material was composed of cDNA or gDNA derived from T cells, B-cell-depleted T cells, or PBMCs. Sample metadata almost always included a de-identified subject ID, COVID-19 status, age in years and sex. The repertoires were made available in a free public database intended to serve as a resource for research on the immune response to SARS-CoV-2.

TCRbeta CDR3 regions were amplified from genomic DNA using the immunoSEQ Assay, a bias-controlled multiplex PCR. The original methods were these. The number of nucleated cells in each sample was estimated by amplification of reference gene primers within the assay. To quantify the absolute abundance of each unique TCRbeta CDR3 rearrangement, sequence reads were collapsed and filtered. For each sample, productive Simpson clonality was calculated as the square root of Simpson's diversity index over productive rearrangements. In TCRdb, the immuneACCESS table is reduced to in-frame sequences with V and J assigned. These tables do not hold every clone; where another copy was compared, an unresolved V gene accounts for under half, and the others remain unexplained. V and J calls and clone size are those listed in that table; D and trimming were worked out from the DNA. This sample lists roughly 240,000 clones; more than 75% were detected once. The leading ten clones occupy roughly 6.2% of the sample.

One collaborating source in Seattle enrolled patients while the patients were actively infected and followed the patients over time throughout the course of disease. Each collaborating institution followed its own protocols to collect whole blood in K2EDTA tubes. Collaborator samples were shipped for TCRbeta analysis as frozen whole blood, isolated PBMCs, or DNA extracted from either sample type. The CDR3 goes from the cysteine to the phenylalanine over 15 residues. Only the CDR3 region is kept as DNA, spanning 45 bases read in frame from base 1. The junction carries 14 bases between V and J, which are trimmed by 5 bases and 1 base respectively. Reading the germline V gene gives CDR1 MDHEN and CDR2 SYDVKM. This clone was found a few times. Its antigen is currently not known. It has no much larger one-base neighbor in the sample; base qualities were not kept. General findings and caveats noted by the study authors: The quantity of clinical and demographic metadata differed by source and by participant and was supplied without curation.

What was sequenced was peripheral blood. The TCR comes from a woman over 75 with COVID-19, enrolled during active disease. The chain is encoded by TRBV28 joined to TRBJ1-1, and possibly TRBD1, on 5 matching bases. Here the CDR3 is given as CASSPGGRKNTEAFF. Here is the DNA: TGTGCCAGCAGTCCCGGGGGACGGAAGAACACTGAAGCTTTCTTT.